This TCR beta chain is from a study of blood T cells in healthy people across ages. The overall study: Researchers report that template switching captured about one barcoded beta molecule per two T cells.

CDR3 length: 15 residues. With 0 bases removed from V and 1 base from J, the gap between germline ends came to 9 bases. CDR1 KGHSH and CDR2 LQKENI come from the germline V gene. The total RNA that was extracted per sample amounted to at least 5.5 micrograms. Then a second PCR, running roughly 7 to 11 cycles, was carried out with a sample-barcoded 5' primer and a J-beta primer mix. MiXCR was run by TCRdb on the 5' RACE reads, yielding one entry per CDR3 protein. The profile shows more than 1 million distinct CDR3 sequences, 45% of them singletons. As for this clonotype: Its antigen is still unknown.

Study results and caveats: When set beside aged donors, long-lived donors presented more naive CD4+ cells and higher diversity.

The source is a woman aged 55 to 70 in good health. The sequenced sample was blood. The chain employs TRBV18 and TRBJ2-5; perhaps TRBD1 as D (5 bases). CDR3 DNA sequence: TGTGCCAGCTCACCACCACAGGAGACCCAAGAGACCCAGTACTTC. This codes for CASSPPQETQETQYF. The full variable domain, in which reference TRBV18 and TRBJ2-5 provide the parts outside the CDR3, is NAGVMQNPRHLVRRRGQEARLRCSPMKGHSHVYWYRQLPEEGLKFMVYLQKENIIDESGMPKERFSAEFPKEGPSILRIQQVVRGDSAAYFCASSPPQETQETQYFGPGTRLLVL.